The 32 T cell receptor beta chains below all came from one sample that was sequenced in a study of technical replicates of blood from several donors. Only in-frame clones appear in the TCRdb table, and some are missing; sequencing was by immunoSEQ multiplex PCR. The sample carries roughly 100,000 clones, around 95% recorded once. Sample: T cells isolated from PBMCs. The receptors were gathered from a human donor in good health.

This CDR3 reads CASTTGYGYTF. CDR3 DNA sequence: TGTGCCAGCACGACAGGCTATGGCTACACCTTC. The chain joins TRBV6-5 to TRBJ1-2; TRBD1 is a possible D gene (6 bases). From germline, CDR1 is MNHEY and CDR2 SVGAGI. The CDR3 runs 11 residues. V was clipped by 7 bases and J by 4 bases, with 7 bases between them.

This chain links TRBV5-1 with TRBJ2-3; 8 bases line up with TRBD2. V lost 4 bases and J lost 2; bases outside the gene matches: 3. This CDR3 has 14 amino acids. Germline V gene sequence: CDR1 SGHRS, CDR2 YFSETQ. The CDR3 region has the DNA TGCGCCAGCAGCCTTAGCGGGATCACAGATACGCAGTATTTT. Encoded protein: CASSLSGITDTQYF.

The V call is TRBV21-1, the J call TRBJ1-1. TRBV21-1 is a documented pseudogene. The CDR3 runs 13 residues. In DNA form, the CDR3 reads TGTGCCAGCAGCGCCCTGGATCCGGGTGGAGCTTTCTTT. It is translated as CASSALDPGGAFF.

The V and J genes are TRBV2 and TRBJ2-3; maybe TRBD2 (6 bases). Germline V CDR1 and CDR2: SNHLY, FYNNEI. V was pared by 3 bases and J by 2 bases, with 9 bases between. The CDR3 is 14 residues long. Here the CDR3 reads CASSDGGNTDTQYF. In nucleotides, the CDR3 is TGTGCCAGCAGTGATGGAGGGAACACAGATACGCAGTATTTT.

The chain carries TRBV7-9 and TRBJ2-7; a weak D match, TRBD1 (5 bases). The CDR3 spans 12 residues. Trimming cost V 8 bases and J 2 bases, with 10 bases left between them. Germline values: CDR1 SEHNR, CDR2 FQNEAQ (reference sequence). CDR3 amino acids: CASQGPTYEQYF. CDR3 sequence (DNA): TGTGCCAGCCAGGGCCCCACCTACGAGCAGTACTTC.

This clone occurred a few times. The gene calls are TRBV28 and TRBJ1-1; D is unclear. The CDR3 has 16 amino acids. Germline V gene lookup returns CDR1 MDHEN and CDR2 SYDVKM. The ends were cut back, 2 bases at V and 5 bases at J, with 18 bases in the middle. CDR3 amino acids: CASSLSGRRYGTEAFF. CDR3 bases: TGTGCCAGCAGTTTAAGCGGCAGGAGGTATGGGACTGAAGCTTTCTTT.

The chain joins TRBV4-3 to TRBJ2-2, with a tentative D call TRBD2 (5 bases). CDR1 is LGHNA, CDR2 YSLEER, per germline. Trimming shortened V by 0 bases and J by 4 bases, and 9 bases separated the two germline ends. The CDR3 covers 15 residues. CDR3 loop: CASSQDSRATGELFF. Here the CDR3 DNA reads TGCGCCAGCAGCCAAGACTCGAGGGCCACCGGGGAGCTGTTTTTT.

The chain employs TRBV9 and TRBJ2-7; D remains unclear. Trimming took off 0 bases at V and 2 bases at J, with 12 bases between the two ends. Germline V lookup: CDR1 SGDLS, CDR2 YYNGEE. The CDR3 has 15 residues. Here the CDR3 DNA reads TGTGCCAGCAGCGTAGCAGAGGCAGCCACCTACGAGCAGTACTTC. Protein: CASSVAEAATYEQYF.

This chain joins TRBV9 and TRBJ2-1; 7 bases agree with TRBD2. The CDR3 extends over 16 amino acids. The V and J ends lost 2 bases and 0 bases, in that order; junction bases with no gene match: 5. From germline, CDR1 is SGDLS and CDR2 YYNGEE. The CDR3 DNA follows: TGTGCCAGCAGCGTGGCGGGCGGGAGCTCCTACAATGAGCAGTTCTTC. It encodes CASSVAGGSSYNEQFF.

This chain uses TRBV18 with TRBJ1-5; no clear D gene. The V gene's germline CDR1 is KGHSH and CDR2 LQKENI. The V end lost 0 bases, the J end lost 7 bases, and 7 bases lay between the germline ends. CDR3 length: 13 amino acids. CDR3 protein: CASSPPAGQPQHF. The CDR3 region has the DNA TGTGCCAGCTCACCACCGGCGGGCCAGCCCCAGCATTTT. The complete variable domain, with remaining parts taken from reference TRBV18 and TRBJ1-5, reads NAGVMQNPRHLVRRRGQEARLRCSPMKGHSHVYWYRQLPEEGLKFMVYLQKENIIDESGMPKERFSAEFPKEGPSILRIQQVVRGDSAAYFCASSPPAGQPQHFGDGTRLSIL.

This rearrangement joins TRBV9 to TRBJ2-7; 7 bases are a match to TRBD1. The germline V gene has CDR1 SGDLS and CDR2 YYNGEE. CDR3 length: 14 residues. Trimming cost V 1 base and J 1 base; bases outside gene matches: 2. The CDR3 protein is CASSVQDRSYEQYF. CDR3 DNA: TGTGCCAGCAGCGTACAGGACAGGTCCTACGAGCAGTACTTC.

The chain employs TRBV19 and TRBJ1-2, with 7 bases fitting TRBD1. The germline V gene encodes CDR1 LNHDA and CDR2 SQIVND (reference sequence). J gave up 5 bases and V 6 bases, and 6 bases lay outside the gene matches. CDR3 size: 13 residues. The CDR3 protein is CASSQGQLYGYTF. The CDR3 nucleotides read TGTGCCAGTAGCCAGGGACAGCTATATGGCTACACCTTC.

V usage is TRBV13 and J usage is TRBJ2-2; 11 bases are shared with TRBD1. CDR3 size: 15 residues. Trimming took 7 bases from V and 5 from J; bases not matched to a gene: 6. The germline CDR1 and CDR2 sequences are PRHDT and FYEKMQ (reference sequence). The CDR3 coding sequence is TGTGCCAGCAACGTGGACAGGGGGCATACCGGGGAGCTGTTTTTT. It encodes CASNVDRGHTGELFF.

The chain employs TRBV27 and TRBJ2-3; 9 bases match TRBD2. The CDR3 has 16 amino acids. V was pared by 2 bases and J by 2 bases, with 5 bases of the junction left unmatched. Germline lookup yields CDR1 MNHEY and CDR2 SMNVEV (reference sequence). The CDR3: CASSLTSGYNTDTQYF. The CDR3 DNA is TGTGCCAGCAGTTTAACTAGCGGGTATAACACAGATACGCAGTATTTT.

This clone was detected only once. This chain connects TRBV7-3 to TRBJ2-1; 8 bases agree with TRBD2. The CDR3 extends over 17 amino acids. Germline lookup yields CDR1 SGHTA and CDR2 FQGTGA. Trimming cost V 0 bases and J 3 bases; bases outside gene matches: 7. This chain's CDR3 is CASSLTAAGAFYNEQFF. CDR3 nucleotides: TGTGCCAGCAGCTTAACGGCAGCGGGAGCTTTCTACAATGAGCAGTTCTTC.

V usage is TRBV28 and J usage is TRBJ1-2, with TRBD1 matching 8 bases. The CDR3 is made up of 16 amino acids. Looked up from germline, CDR1 is MDHEN and CDR2 is SYDVKM. With V trimmed by 7 bases and J by 4 bases, 14 bases remained unmatched. The CDR3 DNA sequence: TGTGCCAGCACCACTACCCCGGGACAGGTGCTCTATGGCTACACCTTC. It translates to CASTTTPGQVLYGYTF.

This clone was seen only once. The genes are TRBV4-1 and TRBJ2-1; TRBD1 agrees at 7 bases. The ends lost 3 bases at V and 4 bases at J; junction bases unmatched: 9. The CDR3 consists of 16 residues. Germline V CDR1 and CDR2: MGHRA, YSYEKL. CDR3 DNA: TGCGCCAGCAGCCATACGGTGGACAGGCCATACAATGAGCAGTTCTTC. It codes for CASSHTVDRPYNEQFF.

The count of this clone is one. This chain links TRBV15 with TRBJ2-2, with TRBD2 matching 7 bases. This CDR3 is 17 amino acids long. The V and J ends lost 5 bases and 3 bases, in that order; junction bases with no gene match: 12. Germline lookup yields CDR1 LNHNV and CDR2 YYDKDF (reference sequence). The CDR3 reads CATSGDYGLVDTGELFF. CDR3 in DNA: TGTGCCACCAGCGGGGATTACGGACTAGTAGACACCGGGGAGCTGTTTTTT.

The chain couples TRBV5-8 to TRBJ2-6; no reliable D call. The V end lost 2 bases, the J end lost 4 bases, and 4 bases lay between the germline ends. The germline V gene encodes CDR1 SGHTS and CDR2 YDEGEE. The CDR3 spans 13 residues. This CDR3 reads CASSFRGANVLTF. For the CDR3, the DNA is TGTGCCAGCAGCTTCAGAGGGGCCAACGTCCTGACTTTC.

This chain connects TRBV11-2 to TRBJ1-4, with 7 bases fitting TRBD1. The V gene's germline CDR1 is SGHAT and CDR2 FQNNGV. The J segment lost 1 base and the V segment lost 4 bases, leaving 12 bases of the junction unmatched. The CDR3 sequence is 18 residues long. In nucleotides, the CDR3 is TGTGCCAGCAGCTCTTTTTCAGTACAGGGGAGAACTAATGAAAAACTGTTTTTT. Translation: CASSSFSVQGRTNEKLFF. Looking up the rest from reference TRBV11-2 and TRBJ1-4 gives the full variable domain: EAGVAQSPRYKIIEKRQSVAFWCNPISGHATLYWYQQILGQGPKLLIQFQNNGVVDDSQLPKDRFSAERLKGVDSTLKIQPAKLEDSAVYLCASSSFSVQGRTNEKLFFGSGTQLSVL.

This chain links TRBV19 with TRBJ1-5; tentative D call: TRBD1 (5 bases). CDR3 length: 16 residues. Per the germline V gene, CDR1 is LNHDA and CDR2 is SQIVND (reference sequence). V dropped 8 bases and J dropped 0 bases, with 17 bases sitting between them. DNA of the CDR3: TGTGCCAGTGTAACAACAGGAGCTGATAGCAATCAGCCCCAGCATTTT. Translated: CASVTTGADSNQPQHF.

The V gene is TRBV6-6, the J gene TRBJ2-1; 10 bases match TRBD2. The CDR3 spans 15 residues. V was pared by 5 bases and J by 7 bases, with 8 bases of the junction left unmatched. CDR1 MNHNY and CDR2 SVGAGI come from the germline V gene (reference sequence). Written as DNA, the CDR3 is TGTGCCAGCAGTAAAGGACTAGCGGACCAAAATGAGCAGTTCTTC. The encoded protein is CASSKGLADQNEQFF.

The chain combines TRBV4-1 with TRBJ2-7, with TRBD2 matching over 7 bases. The germline gives CDR1 MGHRA, CDR2 YSYEKL. CDR3 size: 15 residues. Trimming took 4 bases from V and 2 from J; bases not matched to a gene: 8. The CDR3 reads CASSRTSAVTYEQYF. CDR3 nucleotides: TGCGCCAGCAGCCGAACTAGCGCCGTGACCTACGAGCAGTACTTC.

The rearrangement links TRBV2 to TRBJ1-5, with 7 bases that match TRBD1. This CDR3 contains 13 residues. V was clipped by 5 bases and J by 7 bases; unmatched bases: 5. Germline assignment: CDR1 SNHLY and CDR2 FYNNEI. The CDR3, as DNA: TGTGCCAGCAGTCAGGGGGTCGAGCAGCCCCAGCATTTT. Encoded protein: CASSQGVEQPQHF.

This chain joins TRBV19 and TRBJ2-7, with 10 bases fitting TRBD1. V dropped 5 bases and J dropped 7; count of bases not matched to a gene: 5. The CDR3 totals 13 residues. Germline CDR1 is LNHDA and CDR2 is SQIVND (reference sequence). CDR3 sequence reads: CASSEGQGWEQYF. CDR3 DNA: TGTGCCAGTAGTGAGGGACAGGGGTGGGAGCAGTACTTC.

The chain carries TRBV25-1 and TRBJ1-2; D possibly corresponds to TRBD1 (5 bases). The germline gives CDR1 MGHDK, CDR2 SYGVNS. This CDR3 is built from 12 residues. The V end was cut by 2 bases, the J end by 4 bases, with 5 bases between. CDR3 sequence reads: CASSEQGYGYTF. In nucleotides, the CDR3 is TGTGCCAGCAGTGAACAGGGCTATGGCTACACCTTC.

V and J are TRBV5-1 and TRBJ2-7; TRBD1 matches 10 bases. The germline V gene encodes CDR1 SGHRS and CDR2 YFSETQ. This CDR3 has 15 residues. V lost 4 bases to trimming and J lost 5 bases; unmatched junction nucleotides: 9. The CDR3 region is CASSRTPGQGNEQYF. In DNA form, the CDR3 reads TGCGCCAGCAGCCGAACTCCGGGACAGGGGAACGAGCAGTACTTC. Based on the CDR3 plus reference TRBV5-1 and TRBJ2-7, the full variable domain is KAGVTQTPRYLIKTRGQQVTLSCSPISGHRSVSWYQQTPGQGLQFLFEYFSETQRNKGNFPGRFSGRQFSNSRSEMNVSTLELGDSALYLCASSRTPGQGNEQYFGPGTRLTVT.

The chain's CDR3 is CAWSVGAGGGTEAFF. CDR3 sequence (DNA): TGTGCCTGGAGTGTAGGGGCAGGGGGCGGCACTGAAGCTTTCTTT. The chain combines TRBV30 with TRBJ1-1; TRBD1 aligns across 8 bases. Per the germline V gene, CDR1 is GTSNPN and CDR2 is SVGIG (reference sequence). The CDR3 has 15 residues. V lost 0 bases and J lost 4; bases outside the gene matches: 7. Supplemented by reference TRBV30 and TRBJ1-1, the full variable domain reads SQTIHQWPATLVQPVGSPLSLECTVEGTSNPNLYWYRQAAGRGLQLLFYSVGIGQISSEVPQNLSASRPQDRQFILSSKKLLLSDSGFYLCAWSVGAGGGTEAFFGQGTRLTVV.

The V and J genes are TRBV5-1 and TRBJ1-2; D possibly corresponds to TRBD1 (6 bases). This CDR3 comprises 15 residues. Trimming cost V 0 bases and J 3 bases, with 12 bases left between them. CDR1 SGHRS and CDR2 YFSETQ come from the germline V gene. CDR3 amino acids: CASSLAKQGHYGYTF. CDR3 DNA sequence: TGCGCCAGCAGCTTGGCCAAACAGGGCCACTATGGCTACACCTTC.

J is TRBJ2-7 and V is TRBV25-1, with TRBD2 matching 12 bases. The germline CDR1 and CDR2 sequences are MGHDK and SYGVNS. The V segment lost 0 bases and the J segment 4 bases; nucleotides outside the gene matches: 1. The CDR3 spans 15 residues. The CDR3 loop is CASSEYGLAGYEQYF. DNA of the CDR3: TGTGCCAGCAGTGAATATGGACTAGCGGGATACGAGCAGTACTTC.

J is TRBJ2-7 and V is TRBV6-1; a possible D gene is TRBD2 (6 bases). Germline V lookup: CDR1 MNHNS, CDR2 SASEGT. Between the trimmed V and J ends, which lost 4 bases and 3 bases, there was a span of 10 bases. The CDR3 is 13 amino acids. CDR3 DNA: TGTGCCAGCAGTGGGGCGGGGCACTACGAGCAGTACTTC. Translating it yields CASSGAGHYEQYF.

The CDR3 protein is CASSSRPLLAGGYNEQFF. The CDR3 bases are TGTGCCAGCAGTTCACGCCCCCTCCTAGCGGGGGGTTACAATGAGCAGTTCTTC. The V call is TRBV27, the J call TRBJ2-1; 11 nucleotides line up with TRBD2. Losses at the gene ends were 4 bases for V and 4 bases for J; bases not matched to a gene: 12. Germline-derived CDR1 and CDR2 are MNHEY and SMNVEV (reference sequence). The CDR3 spans 18 residues.